Included here is one TCR beta chain sequence, with context. No antigen is known for it. The record originates from a study of tumor-infiltrating lymphocytes in primary liver carcinoma. The study, taken as a whole, reports: Relative to tumor region pairs, the tumor-adjacent and tumor-blood pairs showed overlap that was lower. The top-250-clone fraction was significantly higher in tumors than in blood (p = 0.039).

Using a constant-region primer together with ProtoScript II reverse transcriptase, TCR beta cDNA was made from about 500 ng of total RNA. Slightly modified ARM-PCR with three nested multiplex PCR rounds yielded TCR beta libraries. Rounds one and two of PCR, each of roughly 10 cycles, were primed with TRBV1-TRBV30 forward primers and a C-beta reverse primer. TCRdb recomputed calls from the multiplex PCR reads with MiXCR, one row per CDR3 protein. Found here are some 43,000 distinct CDR3 sequences, 71% of them singletons; the top ten hold approximately 31%. Joint extraction of RNA and DNA used about 17-32 mg of bulk tissue that was unsorted. Resection treated the patients' primary liver carcinoma. With chronic HBV infection, the patients were also treatment-naive. Trimming left V 1 base short and J 5 bases short, with 6 bases between. The CDR3 totals 12 residues. Looked up from germline, CDR1 is SGHNT and CDR2 is YENEEA.

The TCR comes from a man aged 35-49 years with primary liver carcinoma and hepatitis B virus infection. Sequenced material: liver tumor tissue from sampling region 5. Described subset: tumor region T5, tumor centre. This rearrangement joins TRBV11-3 to TRBJ2-7; D gene ambiguous. CDR3 DNA sequence: TGTGCCAGCAGCTTAGTTACAAACGAGCAGTACTTC. This sequence encodes CASSLVTNEQYF.